The 25 T cell receptor beta chains below come from one sample, sequenced in a study of cytomegalovirus exposure and HLA in healthy donors. The PCR employed 60 Vbeta primers together with 13 Jbeta primers. This table comes from immunoSEQ multiplex PCR, and its TCRdb copy is limited to in-frame clones, with some not included. The table records about 140,000 clones, roughly 73% of them present only once. The specimen sequenced was PBMCs. The receptors stem from a woman aged 40 to 55 in good health and CMV-seronegative.

This chain connects TRBV4-1 to TRBJ2-1; D is perhaps TRBD1 (6 bases). CDR1 is MGHRA, CDR2 YSYEKL, per germline. The CDR3 has 13 amino acids. Trimming took 4 bases from V and 4 from J, leaving 8 bases between them. The CDR3, as DNA: TGCGCCAGCAGCCGGGACATATACAATGAGCAGTTCTTC. Translated: CASSRDIYNEQFF.

The chain links TRBV2 to TRBJ2-3; a weak D match, TRBD2 (5 bases). The germline V gene encodes CDR1 SNHLY and CDR2 FYNNEI. V shed 7 bases and J shed 2 bases, with 13 bases lying between them. The CDR3 loop spans 14 amino acids. The CDR3 nucleotides are TGTGCCAGCATCCTAGCTCTATCCACAGATACGCAGTATTTT. It specifies CASILALSTDTQYF.

This chain connects TRBV15 to TRBJ2-1; 7 bases are shared with TRBD2. The CDR3 spans 14 residues. With 0 bases clipped from V and 8 bases from J, the junction kept 4 bases outside the gene matches. CDR1 is LNHNV and CDR2 is YYDKDF in the germline V gene (reference sequence). The CDR3 nucleotides read TGTGCCACCAGCAGAGATCGGGCGGGAGATGAGCAGTTCTTC. Translating gives CATSRDRAGDEQFF.

This clone was seen a single time. V gene TRBV5-4 combines with J gene TRBJ1-4; 12 bases map to TRBD1. This CDR3 is built from 16 residues. Germline CDR1 and CDR2: SGHNT and YYREEE (reference sequence). The ends lost 7 bases at V and 2 bases at J; junction bases unmatched: 6. CDR3 nucleotide sequence: TGTGCCAGCGGGACAGGGGGCGCGGGGACTAATGAAAAACTGTTTTTT. Its translation: CASGTGGAGTNEKLFF.

The chain couples TRBV7-2 to TRBJ1-2; 11 bases fit TRBD1. The CDR3 covers 14 residues. The ends lost 4 bases at V and 4 bases at J; junction bases unmatched: 2. Per the germline V gene, CDR1 is SGHTA and CDR2 is FQGNSA. The CDR3 DNA reads TGTGCCAGCAGCTCGGACAGGGGGCCCTATGGCTACACCTTC. This translates into CASSSDRGPYGYTF.

The rearrangement links TRBV27 to TRBJ2-5; maybe TRBD2 (7 bases). V gave up 5 bases and J gave up 5 bases, with 18 bases separating them. The length of the CDR3 is 15 residues. Germline V lookup: CDR1 MNHEY, CDR2 SMNVEV (reference sequence). Here the CDR3 reads CASSVVGGVGETQYF. The CDR3 bases are TGTGCCAGCAGTGTCGTAGGGGGGGTTGGTGAGACCCAGTACTTC.

V is TRBV9 and J is TRBJ1-2; TRBD1 matches at 9 bases. Trimming removed 4 bases from V and 3 bases from J; junction bases left unmatched: 7. This CDR3 is 15 amino acids long. Germline V gives CDR1 SGDLS, CDR2 YYNGEE. Here the CDR3 DNA reads TGTGCCAGCAGCATAGACAGGGGGAATCACTATGGCTACACCTTC. Translating it yields CASSIDRGNHYGYTF.

The chain couples TRBV27 to TRBJ2-7; 9 nucleotides align to TRBD1. Per the germline V gene, CDR1 is MNHEY and CDR2 is SMNVEV (reference sequence). V shed 0 bases and J 8 bases; nucleotides not matched to a gene: 8. CDR3 length: 15 residues. In DNA form, the CDR3 reads TGTGCCAGCAGTTTATCGTTGGGACAGGGTCTGCAGCAGTACTTC. As protein: CASSLSLGQGLQQYF.

The V gene is TRBV9, the J gene TRBJ2-2, with a possible D match to TRBD2 (6 bases). V dropped 0 bases and J dropped 5 bases, with 11 bases sitting between them. This CDR3 contains 15 residues. Per the germline V gene, CDR1 is SGDLS and CDR2 is YYNGEE. As DNA, the CDR3 is TGTGCCAGCAGCGTAGACCCTAGCGCTACCGGGGAGCTGTTTTTT. Translating it yields CASSVDPSATGELFF.

The chain has TRBV15 and TRBJ2-3; 9 positions match TRBD1. The CDR3 has 14 amino acids. The V and J ends lost 4 bases and 3 bases, in that order; junction bases with no gene match: 2. Germline CDR1 reads LNHNV; CDR2 reads YYDKDF (reference sequence). The CDR3 protein is CATSIGQGTDTQYF. The CDR3, as DNA: TGTGCCACCAGCATCGGACAGGGGACAGATACGCAGTATTTT.

The V and J genes are TRBV6-5 and TRBJ1-3, with 10 bases identical to TRBD1. The CDR3 is made up of 15 amino acids. V dropped 6 bases and J dropped 3; count of bases not matched to a gene: 5. Germline V gene lookup returns CDR1 MNHEY and CDR2 SVGAGI. CDR3 sequence: CASSRDRGGGNTIYF. The CDR3 nucleotides read TGTGCCAGCAGCAGGGACAGGGGCGGTGGAAACACCATATATTTT.

The chain employs TRBV2 and TRBJ1-5, with a weak D call TRBD1 (6 bases). Trimming pared 4 bases from V and 5 bases from J, leaving 15 bases between. This CDR3 comprises 15 residues. The germline CDR1 and CDR2 sequences are SNHLY and FYNNEI. CDR3 nucleotides: TGTGCCAGCAGTGGGTTTTTAGGGGGAGATCAGCCCCAGCATTTT. Its translation is CASSGFLGGDQPQHF.

This clone was seen a handful of times. CDR3 sequence: CASSLQGTANEKLFF. DNA of the CDR3: TGCGCCAGCAGCTTACAAGGGACAGCGAATGAAAAACTGTTTTTT. The chain links TRBV4-1 to TRBJ1-4, with TRBD1 matching over 7 bases. Per the germline V gene, CDR1 is MGHRA and CDR2 is YSYEKL. The CDR3 extends over 15 amino acids. With 5 bases clipped from V and 5 bases from J, the junction kept 8 bases outside the gene matches.

A note on this clone: The sample carries other DNA sequences with the same CDR3. The chain employs TRBV11-2 and TRBJ1-2; 8 bases line up with TRBD1. This CDR3 region has 13 residues. Germline CDR1 is SGHAT and CDR2 is FQNNGV. Trimming cost V 1 base and J 5 bases; bases outside gene matches: 0. As DNA, the CDR3 is TGTGCCAGCAGCTTAGGGACAGGGTATGGCTACACCTTC. This translates into CASSLGTGYGYTF.

This chain joins TRBV5-1 and TRBJ1-2, with D maybe TRBD1 (5 bases). The CDR3 has 16 amino acids. Germline assignment: CDR1 SGHRS and CDR2 YFSETQ. V lost 0 bases, J lost 8 bases, and 20 bases lay in between. The CDR3 bases are TGCGCCAGCAGCTTGGGTGCCTCTACCCCAGGGTACGGCTACACCTTC. Translating it yields CASSLGASTPGYGYTF.

The rearrangement uses TRBV29-1 and TRBJ2-3; possibly TRBD1 for D (5 bases). Deletions cut 4 bases from V and 6 bases from J, with 14 bases between. Germline V CDR1 and CDR2: SQVTM, ANQGSEA. The CDR3 sequence is 13 residues long. The CDR3 protein is CSVGQGLGDTQYF. CDR3 sequence (DNA): TGCAGCGTTGGCCAGGGCCTCGGGGATACGCAGTATTTT.

There are a few counts of this clone. This chain joins TRBV4-1 and TRBJ1-1, with 8 bases identical to TRBD1. Germline CDR1 and CDR2: MGHRA and YSYEKL. This CDR3 comprises 18 residues. Losses at the gene ends were 2 bases for V and 1 base for J; bases not matched to a gene: 12. This CDR3 reads CASSQPPQGAEGNTEAFF. CDR3 DNA: TGCGCCAGCAGCCAACCCCCTCAGGGGGCCGAGGGGAACACTGAAGCTTTCTTT.

The DNA for the CDR3 is TGTGCCAGCAGCCTCACAGCGGGGGGCAACACAGATACGCAGTATTTT. Translation gives CASSLTAGGNTDTQYF. The chain uses TRBV7-9 and TRBJ2-3; 9 bases are shared with TRBD2. J gave up 2 bases and V 5 bases, and 8 bases lay outside the gene matches. CDR1 is SEHNR, CDR2 FQNEAQ, per germline (reference sequence). This CDR3 spans 16 amino acids.

This chain connects TRBV13 to TRBJ1-2, with unresolved D. This CDR3 is 13 amino acids long. Per the germline V gene, CDR1 is PRHDT and CDR2 is FYEKMQ (reference sequence). V lost 5 bases and J 4 bases, leaving 11 bases between the germline ends. The CDR3 region is CASSPQSLYGYTF. The CDR3 DNA is TGTGCCAGCAGCCCCCAAAGCCTCTATGGCTACACCTTC.

The chain uses TRBV7-8 and TRBJ2-2; the match to TRBD1 covers 8 bases. This CDR3 contains 16 residues. J was trimmed by 4 bases and V by 4 bases; bases with no gene match: 8. Germline CDR1 SGHVS, CDR2 FQNEAQ. The CDR3 nucleotides read TGTGCCAGCAGCTCGCCACAGGGGGTGGGCACCGGGGAGCTGTTTTTT. This translates into CASSSPQGVGTGELFF.

In nucleotides, the CDR3 is TGTGCCAGCAGCTCAAGGACTAGCCCAACGCAGTATTTT. This sequence encodes CASSSRTSPTQYF. The V gene is TRBV11-3, the J gene TRBJ2-3; 8 nucleotides align to TRBD2. Germline CDR1 reads SGHNT; CDR2 reads YENEEA. CDR3 length: 13 amino acids. V was pared by 4 bases and J by 9 bases, with 6 bases of the junction left unmatched.

The chain carries TRBV7-6 and TRBJ2-2; 10 nucleotides agree with TRBD2. V was pared by 5 bases and J by 2 bases, with 5 bases of the junction left unmatched. Looked up from germline, CDR1 is SGHVS and CDR2 is FNYEAQ. This CDR3 comprises 16 residues. DNA for the CDR3: TGTGCCAGCAGCCTACTAGCGGGGATAAACACCGGGGAGCTGTTTTTT. Its translation is CASSLLAGINTGELFF.

This rearrangement joins TRBV28 to TRBJ1-2; TRBD1 agrees at 8 bases. The ends lost 4 bases at V and 8 bases at J; junction bases unmatched: 6. CDR1 is MDHEN and CDR2 is SYDVKM in the germline V gene. The CDR3 extends over 13 amino acids. Here the CDR3 DNA reads TGTGCCAGCAGTTCCTCAGGGGGCCGAGGCTACACCTTC. It encodes CASSSSGGRGYTF.

This chain joins TRBV28 and TRBJ1-2; a weak D match, TRBD1 (5 bases). CDR1 and CDR2 (germline): MDHEN, SYDVKM. V was clipped by 8 bases and J by 1 base, with 8 bases between them. This CDR3 contains 12 residues. CDR3 residues: CASQGVNYGYTF. The CDR3 region has the DNA TGTGCCAGCCAAGGGGTTAACTATGGCTACACCTTC.

This chain connects TRBV5-1 to TRBJ1-1; maybe TRBD1 (6 bases). V was pared by 3 bases and J by 7 bases, with 19 bases between. The CDR3 is made up of 15 amino acids. Germline CDR1 is SGHRS and CDR2 is YFSETQ. The CDR3 DNA reads as TGCGCCAGCAGCTGGGAAACCGGGACACCCTTTGAAGCTTTCTTT. Amino acid sequence: CASSWETGTPFEAFF. Supplemented by reference TRBV5-1 and TRBJ1-1, the full variable domain reads KAGVTQTPRYLIKTRGQQVTLSCSPISGHRSVSWYQQTPGQGLQFLFEYFSETQRNKGNFPGRFSGRQFSNSRSEMNVSTLELGDSALYLCASSWETGTPFEAFFGQGTRLTVV.